This record concerns one TCR beta chain sequence. Its target is not known. TCRdb independently ran MiXCR on the 5' RACE reads; one entry per CDR3 protein. The data show about 81,000 distinct CDR3 sequences, about 4% seen once. The sample originates from a study of neurological immune-mediated disorders. Study context: Disease course was recorded as relapsing-remitting for approximately 31 and secondary progressive for about 8.5% of the 34 multiple sclerosis patients.

The study's findings and limits: Private repertoires in all groups were suggested by the finding that expanded clones across subjects shared no CDR3 amino acid sequences. As far as clinical or MRI features were concerned, none was associated with the multiple sclerosis repertoire cluster.

The time point here: longitudinal time-point 3. The CDR3 covers 15 residues. V shed 5 bases, J shed 3 bases, and the junction held 7 bases outside the gene matches. Per the germline V gene, CDR1 is SGHVS and CDR2 is FNYEAQ. The sample taken for sequencing was PBMCs. The V and J genes are TRBV7-6 and TRBJ2-1, with 7 positions matching TRBD2. The receptor comes from an older woman with multiple sclerosis. CDR3 sequence: CASSKGLPRYNEQFF. Here the CDR3 DNA reads TGTGCCAGCAGCAAGGGACTACCTCGCTACAATGAGCAGTTCTTC. The complete variable domain, with remaining parts taken from reference TRBV7-6 and TRBJ2-1, reads GAGVSQSPRYKVTKRGQDVALRCDPISGHVSLYWYRQALGQGPEFLTYFNYEAQQDKSGLPNDRFSAERPEGSISTLTIQRTEQRDSAMYRCASSKGLPRYNEQFFGPGTRLTVL.